This TCR beta chain was observed in a study of blood T cell repertoires in COVID-19. Study overall: Samples representing acute and convalescent COVID-19 were sourced from the United States, Italy and Spain. PBMCs, B-cell-depleted T cells, or T cells were the source of the cDNA or gDNA that made up the material.

The V end was cut by 0 bases, the J end by 4 bases, with 10 bases between. The CDR3 has 14 residues. Germline V gives CDR1 SGHRS, CDR2 YFSETQ. Original processing notes: How many nucleated cells were present was estimated from reference gene primer amplification. The data were produced by immunoSEQ multiplex PCR, yet TCRdb's version contains in-frame clones alone and is incomplete. The V and J calls and clone size come from that table; D and trimming were worked out from the DNA. Of about 160,000 clones in the sample, approximately 93% were seen once. Seattle patients were enrolled while actively infected and followed longitudinally.

The TCR originated in a woman aged 55 to 70 with COVID-19, enrolled during active disease. Sequenced material: peripheral blood. The chain links TRBV5-1 to TRBJ1-1; D is ambiguous. The CDR3 loop is CASSLEGRATEAFF. As DNA, the CDR3 is TGCGCCAGCAGCTTGGAAGGGAGGGCCACTGAAGCTTTCTTT.